The 25 T cell receptor beta chains below were found in one sample sequenced in a study of CD8+CD57+ T cells in acquired aplastic anemia. All patients picked for sequencing had shown, by flow cytometry, an expansion of CD8+CD57+ cells. Investigators profiled TCR beta VDJ and CDR3 from genomic DNA template. TCRdb itself ran the reads through MiXCR, one entry per CDR3 protein. This sample yields hundreds of thousands of distinct CDR3 sequences, of which around 30% are seen a single time; 0.82% belongs to the top ten. Input material: sorted CD4+, CD8+, or CD8+CD57+ T cells (not recorded which) from PBMCs. The source is a human donor with aplastic anemia.

As for this clonotype: Since a much larger clone is just one base distant, this may be a read error. The rearrangement links TRBV20-1 to TRBJ1-5; perhaps TRBD1 as D (5 bases). V gave up 4 bases and J gave up 1 base, with 14 bases separating them. The germline CDR1 and CDR2 sequences are DFQATT and SNEGSKA (reference sequence). This CDR3 has 15 residues. DNA of the CDR3: TGCAGTGCTAATAGCACGGGGACCAGCAATCAGCCCCAGCATTTT. Translation gives CSANSTGTSNQPQHF.

The CDR3 DNA reads as TGTGCCAGCAGCTTCGAGCCAGGGGATTCACCCCTCCACTTT. Translation gives CASSFEPGDSPLHF. V and J are TRBV7-2 and TRBJ1-6, with a weak D call TRBD1 (6 bases). Trimming took 3 bases from V and 8 from J, leaving 11 bases between them. CDR3 length equals 14 residues. CDR1 is SGHTA, CDR2 FQGNSA, per germline.

Only a few counts were recorded for this clonotype. This chain links TRBV6-1 with TRBJ2-7; TRBD2 matches 13 bases. With 4 bases clipped from V and 1 base from J, the junction kept 10 bases outside the gene matches. The CDR3 covers 18 residues. CDR1 is MNHNS, CDR2 SASEGT, per germline. The DNA of the CDR3 is TGTGCCAGCAGTGCACTAGCGGGAGGGCCCTTAGTGTCCTACGAGCAGTACTTC. It translates to CASSALAGGPLVSYEQYF.

The chain is built from TRBV11-3 and TRBJ1-1; D unresolved. Germline lookup yields CDR1 SGHNT and CDR2 YENEEA. The CDR3 is 14 residues long. Deletions cut 4 bases from V and 1 base from J, with 10 bases between. CDR3 DNA sequence: TGTGCCAGCAGCTCCCGGTCAGGGAACACTGAAGCTTTCTTT. Its translation is CASSSRSGNTEAFF.

Note on this clonotype: Possible read error: a much larger clone is one base away. The gene calls are TRBV7-8 and TRBJ2-7, with 9 bases fitting TRBD2. The trim removed 5 bases at V and 2 bases at J, leaving 7 bases unmatched. The CDR3 covers 15 residues. From germline, CDR1 is SGHVS and CDR2 FQNEAQ. The CDR3 sequence: CASSQELAGPYEQYF. As DNA, the CDR3 is TGTGCCAGCAGCCAGGAACTAGCGGGCCCCTACGAGCAGTACTTC.

This clonotype was seen a handful of times. The chain joins TRBV7-2 to TRBJ2-2; 7 positions agree with TRBD1. The V gene end was trimmed by 6 bases and the J gene end by 5 bases; junction bases not matched to a gene: 6. This CDR3 comprises 14 residues. Germline V lookup: CDR1 SGHTA, CDR2 FQGNSA. In DNA form, the CDR3 reads TGTGCCAGCAGTCCGGACAGGTTTACCGGGGAGCTGTTTTTT. Protein product: CASSPDRFTGELFF.

Ten or more counts support this clonotype. The chain carries TRBV2 and TRBJ2-7, with D maybe TRBD2 (5 bases). Germline-derived CDR1 and CDR2 are SNHLY and FYNNEI. This CDR3 is 15 amino acids long. Trimming took 1 base from V and 2 from J, leaving 12 bases between them. This chain's CDR3 is CASSEGPRGAYEQYF. As DNA, the CDR3 is TGTGCCAGCAGTGAAGGGCCACGGGGAGCCTACGAGCAGTACTTC.

This clonotype was recorded a few times. The chain recombines TRBV6-5 with TRBJ1-4; D gene unclear. CDR1 is MNHEY, CDR2 SVGAGI, per germline. V lost 0 bases to trimming and J lost 7 bases, with 12 bases between them. This CDR3 contains 15 residues. CDR3 amino acids: CASSYSTGGGEKLFF. In DNA form, the CDR3 reads TGTGCCAGCAGTTACTCGACTGGTGGCGGTGAAAAACTGTTTTTT.

This clonotype was seen a handful of times. The CDR3 bases are TGCAGTGCTAGAGATGAACCGGGACTAACTGATGGCTACACCTTC. Its translation is CSARDEPGLTDGYTF. This chain uses TRBV20-1 with TRBJ1-2, with a possible D match to TRBD1 (5 bases). Germline loops: CDR1 DFQATT, CDR2 SNEGSKA (reference sequence). V was cut by 0 bases and J by 6 bases, with 17 bases left in between. The CDR3 is made up of 15 amino acids.

J is TRBJ1-1 and V is TRBV10-3, with 7 bases aligning to TRBD1. Trimming took 5 bases from V and 3 from J; bases not matched to a gene: 12. The germline V gene has CDR1 ENHRY and CDR2 SYGVKD. CDR3 length: 16 amino acids. CDR3: CAISYFLTGMDTEAFF. The CDR3 region has the DNA TGTGCCATCAGTTACTTTTTGACAGGGATGGACACTGAAGCTTTCTTT.

The sample holds many counts of this clonotype. CDR3 DNA: TGCAGTGCTAGAGATGTGAGGAGCTACACCTTC. This encodes CSARDVRSYTF. V usage is TRBV20-1 and J usage is TRBJ1-2; D call uncertain. The CDR3 has 11 residues. Germline CDR1 is DFQATT and CDR2 is SNEGSKA (reference sequence). V lost 0 bases to trimming and J lost 9 bases, with 8 bases between them.

The J gene is TRBJ1-2, the V gene TRBV29-1; D unclear. Trimming removed 2 bases from V and 8 bases from J, with 12 bases in between. The CDR3 consists of 12 residues. CDR1 and CDR2 (germline): SQVTM, ANQGSEA. CDR3 protein: CSVETPRSGYTF. For the CDR3, the DNA is TGCAGCGTTGAAACTCCCAGATCCGGCTACACCTTC.

The chain combines TRBV11-1 with TRBJ1-1, with TRBD1 matching over 9 bases. V shed 5 bases and J 6 bases; nucleotides not matched to a gene: 7. The CDR3 has 14 amino acids. From germline, CDR1 is SGHAT and CDR2 FQDESV (reference sequence). CDR3 region: CASSRTDRGAEAFF. The CDR3, as DNA: TGTGCCAGCAGCCGGACGGACAGGGGAGCTGAAGCTTTCTTT.

V is TRBV19 and J is TRBJ2-5; 7 nucleotides line up with TRBD2. Germline V gene sequence: CDR1 LNHDA, CDR2 SQIVND (reference sequence). The CDR3 contains 15 residues. With 3 bases clipped from V and 8 bases from J, the junction kept 12 bases outside the gene matches. The CDR3 region has the DNA TGTGCCAGTAGTATTACCAGCGGGACCCCGGGAACCCAGTACTTC. It yields the protein CASSITSGTPGTQYF.

The chain has TRBV10-2 and TRBJ1-2, with D possibly TRBD1 on 6 matching bases. The germline V gene has CDR1 WSHSY and CDR2 SAAADI. This CDR3 is built from 14 residues. V was trimmed by 1 base and J by 6 bases, leaving 12 bases between them. The CDR3 region is CASSEFVGGDGYTF. In DNA, the CDR3 is TGCGCCAGCAGTGAGTTCGTAGGGGGAGATGGCTACACCTTC.

This clonotype was picked up a small number of times. A read error may explain this, as a much larger clone is one base away. V is TRBV27 and J is TRBJ1-1; D is unresolved. The CDR3 is 15 residues long. Germline V lookup: CDR1 MNHEY, CDR2 SMNVEV (reference sequence). CDR3 protein: CASSLFGMKNTEVFF. CDR3 DNA sequence: TGTGCCAGCAGTTTATTCGGGATGAAGAACACTGAAGTTTTCTTT.

With regard to this clonotype: A much larger clone differs by one base, so this may be a read error. This sequence joins TRBV10-1 and TRBJ2-7; D possibly corresponds to TRBD1 (5 bases). CDR1 and CDR2 (germline): WNHNN, SYGVQD (reference sequence). V gave up 3 bases and J gave up 5 bases, with 8 bases separating them. This CDR3 spans 12 amino acids. In nucleotides, the CDR3 is TGCGCCAGCAGTGAACAGGTGGACGAGCAGTACTTC. The encoded protein is CASSEQVDEQYF.

This clonotype was detected many times. The chain uses TRBV20-1 and TRBJ2-3; D may be TRBD1 or TRBD2 (5 bases each). The CDR3 is made up of 10 amino acids. Germline CDR1 is DFQATT and CDR2 is SNEGSKA (reference sequence). Trimming removed 7 bases at V and 6 bases at J, with 8 bases between. CDR3 bases: TGCAGTGTATGGGGGGATACGCAGTATTTT. This sequence encodes CSVWGDTQYF.

This clonotype has at least ten counts. V usage is TRBV10-3 and J usage is TRBJ2-4; TRBD1 matches 8 bases. Germline V CDR1 and CDR2: ENHRY, SYGVKD. The CDR3 runs 14 residues. Trimming at V came to 6 bases and at J to 7 bases, leaving 8 bases not matched to a gene. Written as DNA, the CDR3 is TGTGCCATCAGCCAGGACAGGGACTCGAACATTCAGTACTTC. Translation: CAISQDRDSNIQYF.

The CDR3 region is CAWSVEGGGSPLHF. The CDR3, as DNA: TGTGCCTGGAGTGTCGAGGGTGGCGGTTCACCCCTCCACTTT. The rearrangement uses TRBV30 and TRBJ1-6; D is ambiguous. CDR3 length: 14 amino acids. The V gene lost 0 bases and the J gene lost 9 bases, with 12 bases spanning the gap. Germline V lookup: CDR1 GTSNPN, CDR2 SVGIG (reference sequence). Variable domain in full (rest from reference TRBV30 and TRBJ1-6): SQTIHQWPATLVQPVGSPLSLECTVEGTSNPNLYWYRQAAGRGLQLLFYSVGIGQISSEVPQNLSASRPQDRQFILSSKKLLLSDSGFYLCAWSVEGGGSPLHFGNGTRLTVT.

The chain is built from TRBV24-1 and TRBJ1-1; weak D call: TRBD1 (6 bases). Germline V gene lookup returns CDR1 KGHDR and CDR2 SFDVKD. CDR3 length equals 14 residues. The germline V and J ends were trimmed by 12 bases and 4 bases, with 20 bases remaining between them. CDR3 DNA: TGTGCCGGCAGTGATTTGCACAGGGCCACTGAAGCTTTCTTT. Its translation: CAGSDLHRATEAFF.

The chain's CDR3 is CAISAGGRQETQYF. CDR3 sequence (DNA): TGTGCCATCAGTGCGGGGGGGCGACAAGAGACCCAGTACTTC. The chain has TRBV10-3 and TRBJ2-5, with 8 bases matching TRBD2. Germline V CDR1 and CDR2: ENHRY, SYGVKD. This CDR3 contains 14 residues. The V segment lost 4 bases and the J segment 2 bases; nucleotides outside the gene matches: 3.

This clonotype came up a few times. The V gene is TRBV10-3, the J gene TRBJ2-7; TRBD1 might be the D (6 bases). CDR3 size: 14 residues. V lost 10 bases and J lost 2, with 18 bases in between. CDR1 and CDR2 from the germline V gene are ENHRY and SYGVKD. The CDR3 here is CASSHDRLTYEQYF. As DNA, the CDR3 is TGTGCCAGCAGCCACGACAGGCTAACCTACGAGCAGTACTTC.

The sample holds many counts of this clonotype. The chain links TRBV9 to TRBJ2-7; TRBD2 matches 8 bases. Germline trimming cut 4 bases from V and 4 bases from J; bases unmatched to any gene: 10. Germline assignment: CDR1 SGDLS and CDR2 YYNGEE. There are 15 residues in the CDR3. CDR3 residues: CASSPRIAGNYEQYF. The CDR3 bases are TGTGCCAGCAGCCCCCGGATAGCGGGGAATTACGAGCAGTACTTC.

This clonotype came up many times. The chain employs TRBV19 and TRBJ2-3; D is undetermined. The V gene's germline CDR1 is LNHDA and CDR2 SQIVND (reference sequence). V was pared by 3 bases and J by 2 bases, with 6 bases between. The CDR3 is made up of 13 amino acids. The DNA for the CDR3 is TGTGCCAGTAGTATGGCCCTCACAGATACGCAGTATTTT. It encodes CASSMALTDTQYF. Together with reference TRBV19 and TRBJ2-3, the CDR3 gives the full variable domain: DGGITQSPKYLFRKEGQNVTLSCEQNLNHDAMYWYRQDPGQGLRLIYYSQIVNDFQKGDIAEGYSVSREKKESFPLTVTSAQKNPTAFYLCASSMALTDTQYFGPGTRLTVL.